A selection of T cell receptor beta chains follows, all from one sample in a study of patients and donors after allogeneic stem cell transplantation. Each CDR3 protein is one row after TCRdb ran MiXCR on the RT-PCR reads. The sample consists of under 95,000 distinct CDR3 sequences, around 5% of them appearing once. Sequencing was done on a sample of blood, either unsorted or a sorted T cell fraction (not recorded which). The source of these receptors is a human donor who was either an allogeneic HSCT recipient or a stem cell or donor lymphocyte infusion donor (not recorded which). It is not recorded whose cells these are; they may come from a transplant donor. CDR3s include the opening cysteine and the closing phenylalanine or tryptophan. A D gene is named only where the DNA matches it firmly. Only some rows state a clone size, as once, few, many or a class for expanded clones.

d_call	j_call	cdr3_length	clone_size	v_call	cdr3_nt	cdr3_aa
.	TRBJ2-7	13	.	TRBV30	TGTGCCCGAAATGGGGCAGCCGGAGGGGAGCAGTACTTC	CARNGAAGGEQYF
TRBD2	TRBJ2-1	17	many	TRBV7-9	TGTGCCAGCAGCTACCCCGAGCGGGGGCCTTCCTACAATGAGCAGTTCTTC	CASSYPERGPSYNEQFF
.	TRBJ1-1	16	.	TRBV7-3	TGTGCCAGCAGCCCAGGGGAGCAGCGGGGAACAAGTGAAGCTTTCTTT	CASSPGEQRGTSEAFF
TRBD1	TRBJ1-1	19	.	TRBV19	TGTGCCAGTAGTATAGGGATGCTGACAGGGGGCCGCACGGGCACTGAAGCTTTCTTT	CASSIGMLTGGRTGTEAFF
.	TRBJ1-1	13	many	TRBV29-1	TGCAGCGTTGGCGCCACGGCGAACACTGAAGCTTTCTTT	CSVGATANTEAFF
TRBD2	TRBJ2-1	15	many	TRBV20-1	TGCAGTGCTAGGGCACGGGAGGGCCGACACAATGAGCAGTTCTTC	CSARAREGRHNEQFF
.	TRBJ1-1	13	.	TRBV5-5	TGTGCCAGCAGCCCTGACAGGACCATCGTAGCTTTCTTT	CASSPDRTIVAFF
TRBD2	TRBJ2-1	14	many	TRBV6-1	TGTGCCAGCAGCCTAGCGGCCGCCTACAATGAGCAGTTCTTC	CASSLAAAYNEQFF
.	TRBJ1-1	15	many	TRBV5-1	TGCGCCAGCAGCTTGGCTAAGGGGGTGGCAGCTGAAGCTTTCTTT	CASSLAKGVAAEAFF
.	TRBJ2-6	14	many	TRBV7-9	TGTGCCAGCAGCTCAGGGTCTGGGGCCAACGTCCTGACTTTC	CASSSGSGANVLTF
.	TRBJ1-5	15	many	TRBV7-8	TGTGCCAGCAGCCTAGCATTTGGGGGCTTGCAGCCCCAGCATTTT	CASSLAFGGLQPQHF
.	TRBJ1-2	14	few	TRBV15	TGTGCCACCAGCAGTAGGGGGGTTAACTATGGCTACACCTTC	CATSSRGVNYGYTF
.	TRBJ1-2	14	many	TRBV6-1	TGTGCCAGCAGTCCCCCCCGGACAGACTATGGCTACACCTTC	CASSPPRTDYGYTF
.	TRBJ1-5	13	few	TRBV25-1	TGTGCCAGCATGGGGGATCCCAATCAGCCCCAGCATTTT	CASMGDPNQPQHF
.	TRBJ1-2	14	many	TRBV7-8	TGTGCCAGCAGCTTAGCCCCAGGGCAGCTTGGCTACACCTTC	CASSLAPGQLGYTF
TRBD2	TRBJ2-7	15	.	TRBV4-2	TGTGCCAGCAGCCAAGTGGAGCGGGAGTCCTACGAGCAGTACTTC	CASSQVERESYEQYF
TRBD2	TRBJ2-5	13	few	TRBV3-1	TGTGCCAGCAGCTGGGGACTAGCGGAGACCCAGTACTTC	CASSWGLAETQYF
.	TRBJ1-2	12	many	TRBV28	TGTGCCAGCAGTTTATGGACAAATGGCTACACCTTC	CASSLWTNGYTF
.	TRBJ2-1	15	many	TRBV23-1	TGCGCCAGCAGTCAAAGTCTAGCGATGGTCAATGAGCAGTTCTTC	CASSQSLAMVNEQFF
TRBD1	TRBJ1-1	15	many	TRBV20-1	TGCAGTGCTACGAAGGACAGGATCGTAAACACTGAAGCTTTCTTT	CSATKDRIVNTEAFF
.	TRBJ1-4	16	many	TRBV7-8	TGTGCCAGCAGCCCGGCCCCCAAGTCAACTAATGAAAAACTGTTTTTT	CASSPAPKSTNEKLFF
TRBD2	TRBJ2-5	16	many	TRBV7-2	TGTGCCAGCAGCTTAGGTTACCTAGCGGGGGAAGAGACCCAGTACTTC	CASSLGYLAGEETQYF
.	TRBJ2-5	15	many	TRBV5-4	TGTGCCAGCAGCGCCGACAGTACCTCCCAAGAGACCCAGTACTTC	CASSADSTSQETQYF
.	TRBJ1-6	13	.	TRBV19	TGTGCCAGTAGTTCCCCGGCTAATTCACCCCTCCACTTT	CASSSPANSPLHF
.	TRBJ2-3	17	.	TRBV2	TGTGCCAGCAGCCCACCTCCAGGGGCTTCTAGCACAGATACGCAGTATTTT	CASSPPPGASSTDTQYF
.	TRBJ2-1	13	many	TRBV5-5	TGTGCCAGCAGCTTGATAGGGGGCAATGAGCAGTTCTTC	CASSLIGGNEQFF
TRBD2	TRBJ2-5	13	many	TRBV7-2	TGTGCCAGCAGAGCGGGAGGGCTCGAGACCCAGTACTTC	CASRAGGLETQYF
.	TRBJ2-1	13	many	TRBV10-3	TGTGCCATCAGTTATAAAACTGGACAGCCGGAGTTCTTC	CAISYKTGQPEFF
.	TRBJ2-7	14	many	TRBV2	TGTGCCAGCAGAAAGGAGTTCAATTCCTACGAGCAGTACTTC	CASRKEFNSYEQYF
.	TRBJ2-6	16	many	TRBV12-3/TRBV12-4	TGTGCCAGCAGTGCAGGAATCACCTCTGGGGCCAACGTCCTGACTTTC	CASSAGITSGANVLTF